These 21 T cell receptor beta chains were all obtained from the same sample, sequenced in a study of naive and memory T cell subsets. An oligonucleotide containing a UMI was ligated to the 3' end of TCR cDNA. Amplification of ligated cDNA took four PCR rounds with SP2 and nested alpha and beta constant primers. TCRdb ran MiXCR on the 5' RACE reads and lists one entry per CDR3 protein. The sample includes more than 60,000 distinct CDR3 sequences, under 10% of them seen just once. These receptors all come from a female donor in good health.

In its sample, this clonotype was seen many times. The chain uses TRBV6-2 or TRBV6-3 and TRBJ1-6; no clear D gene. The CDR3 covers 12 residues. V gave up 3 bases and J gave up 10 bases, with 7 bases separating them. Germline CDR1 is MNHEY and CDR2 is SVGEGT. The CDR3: CASSYLYSPLHF. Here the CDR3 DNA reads TGTGCCAGCAGTTATCTCTACTCACCCCTCCACTTT.

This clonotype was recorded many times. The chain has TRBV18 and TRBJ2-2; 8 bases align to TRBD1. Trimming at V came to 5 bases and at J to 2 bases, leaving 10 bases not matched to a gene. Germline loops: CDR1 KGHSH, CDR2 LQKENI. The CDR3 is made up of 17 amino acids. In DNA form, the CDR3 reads TGTGCCAGCTCAGGACCACGACAGGGGCCTAACACCGGGGAGCTGTTTTTT. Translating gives CASSGPRQGPNTGELFF.

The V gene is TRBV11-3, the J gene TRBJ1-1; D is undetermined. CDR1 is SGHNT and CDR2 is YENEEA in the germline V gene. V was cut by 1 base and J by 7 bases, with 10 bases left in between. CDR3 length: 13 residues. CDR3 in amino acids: CASSLVSQNEAFF. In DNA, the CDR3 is TGTGCCAGCAGCTTAGTAAGTCAGAATGAAGCTTTCTTT.

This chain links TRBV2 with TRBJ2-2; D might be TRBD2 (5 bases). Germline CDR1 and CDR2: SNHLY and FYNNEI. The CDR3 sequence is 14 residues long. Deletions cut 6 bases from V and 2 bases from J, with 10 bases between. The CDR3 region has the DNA TGTGCCAGCAGCGCTGCTAGCAACACCGGGGAGCTGTTTTTT. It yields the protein CASSAASNTGELFF.

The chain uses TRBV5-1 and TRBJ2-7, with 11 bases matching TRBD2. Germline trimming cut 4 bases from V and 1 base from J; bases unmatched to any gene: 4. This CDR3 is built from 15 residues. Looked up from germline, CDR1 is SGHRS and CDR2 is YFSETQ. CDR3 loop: CASSIGTSGSYEQYF. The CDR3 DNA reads TGCGCCAGCAGCATAGGGACTAGCGGATCCTACGAGCAGTACTTC.

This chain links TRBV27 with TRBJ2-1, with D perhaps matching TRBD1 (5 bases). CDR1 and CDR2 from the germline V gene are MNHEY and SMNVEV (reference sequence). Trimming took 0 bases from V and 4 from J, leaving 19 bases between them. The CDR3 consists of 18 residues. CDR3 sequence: CASSLSSATANRYNEQFF. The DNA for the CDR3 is TGTGCCAGCAGTTTATCTTCCGCGACGGCGAACAGGTACAATGAGCAGTTCTTC.

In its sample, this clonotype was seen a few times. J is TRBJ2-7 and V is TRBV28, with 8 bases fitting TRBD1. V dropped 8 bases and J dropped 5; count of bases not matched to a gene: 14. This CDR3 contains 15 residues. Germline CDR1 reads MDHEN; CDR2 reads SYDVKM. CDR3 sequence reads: CASSLLGQGLNEQYF. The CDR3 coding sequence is TGTGCCAGCTCCCTCCTCGGACAGGGATTGAACGAGCAGTACTTC.

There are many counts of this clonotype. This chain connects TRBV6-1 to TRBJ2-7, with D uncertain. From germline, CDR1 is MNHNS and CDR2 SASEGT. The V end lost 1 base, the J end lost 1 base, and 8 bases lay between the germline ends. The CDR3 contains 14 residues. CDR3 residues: CASSEVYSSYEQYF. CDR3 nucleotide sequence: TGTGCCAGCAGTGAAGTATACTCTTCCTACGAGCAGTACTTC.

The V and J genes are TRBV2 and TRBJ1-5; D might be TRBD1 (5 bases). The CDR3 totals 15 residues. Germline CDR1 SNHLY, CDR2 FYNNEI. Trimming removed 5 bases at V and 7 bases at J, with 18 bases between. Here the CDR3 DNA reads TGTGCCAGCAGTACCGGGACGGAGGCGGCCCAGCCCCAGCATTTT. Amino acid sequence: CASSTGTEAAQPQHF.

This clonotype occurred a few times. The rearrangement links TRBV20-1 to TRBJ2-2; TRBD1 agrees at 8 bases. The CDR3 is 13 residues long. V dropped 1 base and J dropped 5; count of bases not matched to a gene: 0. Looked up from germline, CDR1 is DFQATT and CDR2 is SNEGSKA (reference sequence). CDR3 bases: TGCAGTGCTAGAGGACAGGGGACCGGGGAGCTGTTTTTT. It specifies CSARGQGTGELFF.

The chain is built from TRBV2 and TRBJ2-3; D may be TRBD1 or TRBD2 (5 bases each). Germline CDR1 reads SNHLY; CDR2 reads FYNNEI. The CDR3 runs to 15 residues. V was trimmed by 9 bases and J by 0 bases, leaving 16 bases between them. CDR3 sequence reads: CASHTGTPSTDTQYF. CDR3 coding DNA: TGTGCCAGTCATACCGGGACCCCCAGCACAGATACGCAGTATTTT. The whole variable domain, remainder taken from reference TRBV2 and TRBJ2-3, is EPEVTQTPSHQVTQMGQEVILRCVPISNHLYFYWYRQILGQKVEFLVSFYNNEISEKSEIFDDQFSVERPDGSNFTLKIRSTKLEDSAMYFCASHTGTPSTDTQYFGPGTRLTVL.

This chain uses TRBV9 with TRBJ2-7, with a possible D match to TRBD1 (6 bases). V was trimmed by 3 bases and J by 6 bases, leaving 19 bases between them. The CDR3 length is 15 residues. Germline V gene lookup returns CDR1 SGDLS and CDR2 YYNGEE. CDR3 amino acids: CASSEGTPRVSEQYF. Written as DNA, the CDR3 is TGTGCCAGCAGCGAAGGGACACCAAGGGTCTCCGAGCAGTACTTC.

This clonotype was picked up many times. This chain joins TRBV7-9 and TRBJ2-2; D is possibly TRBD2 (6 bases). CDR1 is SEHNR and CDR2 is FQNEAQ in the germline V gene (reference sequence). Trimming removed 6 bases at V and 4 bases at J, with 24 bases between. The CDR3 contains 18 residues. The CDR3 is CASRGSTGTRRGTGELFF. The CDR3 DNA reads TGTGCCAGCAGGGGATCAACCGGGACTCGAAGGGGCACCGGGGAGCTGTTTTTT. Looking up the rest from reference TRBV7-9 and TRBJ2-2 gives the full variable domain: DTGVSQNPRHKITKRGQNVTFRCDPISEHNRLYWYRQTLGQGPEFLTYFQNEAQLEKSRLLSDRFSAERPKGSFSTLEIQRTEQGDSAMYLCASRGSTGTRRGTGELFFGEGSRLTVL.

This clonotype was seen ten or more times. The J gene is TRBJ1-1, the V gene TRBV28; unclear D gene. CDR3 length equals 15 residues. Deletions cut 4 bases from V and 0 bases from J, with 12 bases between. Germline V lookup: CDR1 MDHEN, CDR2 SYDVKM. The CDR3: CASSSPGEVNTEAFF. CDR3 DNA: TGTGCCAGCAGTTCCCCAGGTGAAGTGAACACTGAAGCTTTCTTT.

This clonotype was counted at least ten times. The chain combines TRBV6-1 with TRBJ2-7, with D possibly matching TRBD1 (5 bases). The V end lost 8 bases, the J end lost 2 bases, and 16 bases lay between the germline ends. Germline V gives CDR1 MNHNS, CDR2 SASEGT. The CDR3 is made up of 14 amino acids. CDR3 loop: CASEVEKGTYEQYF. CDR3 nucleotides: TGTGCCAGCGAGGTGGAAAAGGGGACCTACGAGCAGTACTTC.

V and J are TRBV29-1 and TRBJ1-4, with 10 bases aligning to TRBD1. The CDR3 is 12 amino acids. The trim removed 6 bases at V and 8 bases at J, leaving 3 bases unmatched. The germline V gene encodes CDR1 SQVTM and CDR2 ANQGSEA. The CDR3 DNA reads TGCAGCGTGGGACAGGGGTTCGAAAAACTGTTTTTT. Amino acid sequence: CSVGQGFEKLFF.

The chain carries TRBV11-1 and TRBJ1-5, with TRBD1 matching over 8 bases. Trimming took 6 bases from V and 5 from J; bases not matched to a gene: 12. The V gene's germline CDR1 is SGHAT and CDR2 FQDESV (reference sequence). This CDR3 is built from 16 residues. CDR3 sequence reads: CASSQGRDRRHQPQHF. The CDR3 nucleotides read TGTGCCAGCAGTCAAGGCCGGGACAGGAGACATCAGCCCCAGCATTTT.

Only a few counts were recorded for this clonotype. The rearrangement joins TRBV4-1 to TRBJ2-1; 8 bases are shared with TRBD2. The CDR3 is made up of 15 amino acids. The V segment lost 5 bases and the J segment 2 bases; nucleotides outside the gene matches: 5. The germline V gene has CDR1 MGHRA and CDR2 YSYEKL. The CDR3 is CASSFTGGAYNEQFF. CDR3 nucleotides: TGCGCCAGCAGCTTTACGGGAGGGGCCTACAATGAGCAGTTCTTC.

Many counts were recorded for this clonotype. This CDR3 is CSVERGRTEAFF. The CDR3 DNA sequence: TGCAGCGTTGAGAGGGGGCGGACTGAAGCTTTCTTT. V and J are TRBV29-1 and TRBJ1-1, with TRBD1 identical over 7 bases. The CDR3 runs 12 residues. Losses at the gene ends were 3 bases for V and 5 bases for J; bases not matched to a gene: 3. CDR1 is SQVTM, CDR2 ANQGSEA, per germline.

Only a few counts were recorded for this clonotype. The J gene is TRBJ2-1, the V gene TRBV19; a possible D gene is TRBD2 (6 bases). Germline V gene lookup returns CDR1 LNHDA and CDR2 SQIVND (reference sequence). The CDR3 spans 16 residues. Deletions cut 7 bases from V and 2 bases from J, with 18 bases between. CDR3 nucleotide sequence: TGTGCCAGTACCCCCGAGAAATGGGGGGCCTACAATGAGCAGTTCTTC. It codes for CASTPEKWGAYNEQFF.

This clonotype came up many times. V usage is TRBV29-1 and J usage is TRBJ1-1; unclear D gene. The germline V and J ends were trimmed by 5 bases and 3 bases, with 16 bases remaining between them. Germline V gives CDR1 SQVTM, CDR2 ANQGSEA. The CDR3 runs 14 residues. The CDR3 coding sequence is TGCAGCGTTTCCCGAGCAGGCCGGGACACTGAAGCTTTCTTT. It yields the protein CSVSRAGRDTEAFF.